This TCR beta chain emerged from a study of blood T cell repertoires in COVID-19. Study at large: Sites across the United States, Italy and Spain contributed samples from acute and convalescent COVID-19. PBMCs, B-cell-depleted T cells, or T cells provided the cDNA or gDNA that made up the material.

As handled by the study authors: Nucleated cell number was recorded as an estimate derived from reference gene primer amplification. Clones were read by immunoSEQ multiplex PCR, and TCRdb kept only the in-frame ones, dropping some. That table gives V, J and clone size, and the DNA gave D and trimming. The sample lists under 250,000 clones, 83% occurring once. The germline V gene has CDR1 WSHSY and CDR2 SAAADI. This CDR3 comprises 14 residues. Germline trimming cut 8 bases from V and 2 bases from J; bases unmatched to any gene: 3. The chain has TRBV10-2 and TRBJ2-2; 9 nucleotides line up with TRBD1. This TCR came from a human donor in a cohort sampled during active COVID-19. The sequenced material came from peripheral blood. This CDR3 reads CASLDRGNTGELFF. Written as DNA, the CDR3 is TGCGCCAGCTTGGACAGGGGAAACACCGGGGAGCTGTTTTTT.